Listed here is a single T cell receptor (beta chain). This clonotype was found a few times. Its antigen is still unknown. The input lacks base qualities; no much larger clone sits a single base away. This sample is part of a study of post-analysis software for immune sequencing data (dated by TCRdb to the mid-2010s). Turning to the overall study: Disease courses on record covered relapsing-remitting, secondary progressive and progressive-relapsing multiple sclerosis, though some patients had no subtype annotation. Patient repertoires were compared against around twelve previously published healthy control repertoires from donors aged about 6 to 28 years. A subset of samples was prepared in parallel using single-end sample barcoding, then pooled and co-amplified after Illumina adapter ligation. On the study overall, not on this receptor specifically: Direct clustering with F measure showed strong co-clustering of samples prepared in the same batch, prompting a batch-effect correction. Patients showed significantly higher frequencies than controls for a handful of TRBV segments, among them TRBV5-6, TRBV5-1 and TRBV20-1. Compared with controls, multiple sclerosis patients had significantly lower normalized Chao1 diversity, a finding suggesting substantial peripheral T-cell clonal expansion. The multiple sclerosis patient group was slightly younger than the control group.

Libraries were built with PCR. Sequencing instrument: Illumina HiSeq 2500. To reduce PCR and sequencing biases, unique molecular identifiers were built into the TCR beta cDNA libraries. Every 1 to 10 million input T cells yielded about 500,000 cDNA molecules, meaning each molecule approximated one T cell. The patient libraries were prepared and sequenced using the same protocol as the earlier healthy control dataset. Within a given batch, samples were prepared together, multiplexed and sequenced on the same HiSeq lane. The study's processing was this. MIGEC handled the raw barcoded reads, throwing out single-read molecular identifier groups before consensus assembly and CDR3 extraction. VDJtools was used for post-analysis of the clonotype tables, with diversity normalized by down-sampling every dataset to the smallest sample size. In repertoire overlap clustering, CDR3 amino acid sequences, but not nucleotide sequences, were matched to correct batch-related cross-sample contamination. TCRdb reworked the public reads: Q25 trimming with fastp, MiXCR clone assembly, productive beta chains retained. Entries are consolidated by CDR3 protein sequence, retaining the most common genes and DNA. TCRdb, rather than the study authors, made the V and J calls. A total of about 570,000 distinct CDR3 sequences appear in this sample, 30% to 40% of them only once. The ten largest account for approximately 6% of the sample.

The germline V gene specifies SGHTA as CDR1 and FQGTGA as CDR2. Compared with germline, V lacks 1 base and J lacks 3 bases; bases without a gene match: 8. The CDR3, from cysteine to phenylalanine, totals 17 residues. Just the 51-base CDR3 DNA is kept, in frame starting at base 1. To demonstrate the VDJtools post-analysis software, the study profiled TCR beta repertoires from the peripheral blood of under 15 young patients with multiple sclerosis. Multiple sclerosis patients were children and adolescents aged 6 to 15 years. The V gene is TRBV7-3 and the J gene is TRBJ2-1; the central 8 bases match TRBD2. The TCR comes from a girl aged 2-17 years with multiple sclerosis. Sequenced: blood. The DNA is TGTGCCAGCAGCTTAAGTGTAGGGGCGGGGGGCTACAATGAGCAGTTCTTC. Translated, it gives CASSLSVGAGGYNEQFF.